This TCR beta chain came from a study of a mutant IDH1 vaccine in newly diagnosed glioma. Overall study context: Former treatment meant radiotherapy, temozolomide, or both; the majority had gotten both.

General study results and limits: A vaccine-induced immune response developed in 93.3% of the patients.

A note on this clone: Antigen unknown.

Repertoires were generated with immunoSEQ multiplex PCR, while TCRdb's copy carries only in-frame clones and drops some. The sample lists 88,000 or so clones; 70% to 90% were seen once. The CDR3 sequence is 13 residues long. In germline, CDR1 is MNHEY, CDR2 SMNVEV (reference sequence). The ends were cut back, 7 bases at V and 4 bases at J, with 13 bases in the middle. Indicated time point: week 23, last vaccination. The vaccine gave 300 ug of a 20-mer mutant IDH1 peptide subcutaneously per dose. The J gene is TRBJ1-1, the V gene TRBV27; D is undetermined. The TCR originated in a man aged 25-45 years with glioma. Some clones in this sample may be carry-over from other donors' samples. The sample consisted of PBMCs, taken from a glioma patient whose treatment included an IDH1 peptide vaccine. CDR3 protein: CASNNHPGTEAFF. The CDR3 DNA is TGTGCCAGCAACAATCATCCTGGCACTGAAGCTTTCTTT.